The next 30 T cell receptor beta chains were all read from a single sample in a study of blood T cell repertoires in COVID-19. Measured with immunoSEQ multiplex PCR; TCRdb has only the in-frame clones, and not every one. The sample carries 100,000 to 130,000 clones, 70% to 90% recorded once. Sequencing was carried out using peripheral blood. The receptors originated from a man aged 45-65 years with active or convalescent COVID-19.

The chain joins TRBV14 to TRBJ1-1; 8 bases fit TRBD1. Germline V gives CDR1 SGHDN, CDR2 FVKESK. The CDR3 length is 15 residues. V shed 3 bases and J 6 bases; nucleotides not matched to a gene: 9. The CDR3 coding sequence is TGTGCCAGCAGCCAGTTGGACAGGGAAGCACCTGAAGCTTTCTTT. Protein sequence: CASSQLDREAPEAFF.

V and J are TRBV6-5 and TRBJ1-2; no definite D call. Germline V gene lookup returns CDR1 MNHEY and CDR2 SVGAGI. The CDR3 runs to 13 residues. V was clipped by 4 bases and J by 4 bases, with 10 bases between them. Here the CDR3 reads CASSFNRVYGYTF. In nucleotides, the CDR3 is TGTGCCAGCAGTTTTAACAGAGTCTATGGCTACACCTTC.

The chain combines TRBV29-1 with TRBJ2-3; D may be TRBD1 (6 bases). CDR1 is SQVTM and CDR2 is ANQGSEA in the germline V gene. The CDR3 length is 13 residues. Deletions cut 5 bases from V and 1 base from J, with 10 bases between. CDR3 sequence (DNA): TGCAGCGTTTGGGACACCCGCACAGATACGCAGTATTTT. The encoded protein is CSVWDTRTDTQYF.

The chain employs TRBV12-3 or TRBV12-4 and TRBJ2-1, with TRBD2 identical over 8 bases. The CDR3 sequence is 12 residues long. V lost 7 bases, J lost 10 bases, and 6 bases stayed unmatched. The CDR3 DNA follows: TGTGCCAGCACCCGAGCGGGAGACGAGCAGTTCTTC. Translation: CASTRAGDEQFF.

The rearrangement uses TRBV18 and TRBJ1-1; the D gene is possibly TRBD1 (6 bases). Germline V gene data show CDR1 as KGHSH and CDR2 as LQKENI. This CDR3 is built from 14 residues. Trimming pared 1 base from V and 4 bases from J, leaving 10 bases between. DNA for the CDR3: TGTGCCAGCTCACCACAAACAGGGCCCACTGAAGCTTTCTTT. It translates to CASSPQTGPTEAFF.

The chain recombines TRBV19 with TRBJ2-5, with D unclear. The CDR3 runs to 12 residues. V shed 6 bases and J shed 0 bases, with 5 bases lying between them. Germline loops: CDR1 LNHDA, CDR2 SQIVND (reference sequence). The DNA of the CDR3 is TGTGCCAGTAGCCAGGACCAAGAGACCCAGTACTTC. It is translated as CASSQDQETQYF.

The rearrangement uses TRBV7-2 and TRBJ1-4, with D tentatively TRBD1 (6 bases). The CDR3 length is 14 residues. Germline CDR1 reads SGHTA; CDR2 reads FQGNSA. V lost 4 bases to trimming and J lost 7 bases, with 13 bases between them. The CDR3 protein is CASSSRDRFEKLFF. CDR3 DNA: TGTGCCAGCAGCTCGAGAGACAGGTTTGAAAAACTGTTTTTT. The whole variable domain, filled in from reference TRBV7-2 and TRBJ1-4, reads GAGVSQSPSNKVTEKGKDVELRCDPISGHTALYWYRQSLGQGLEFLIYFQGNSAPDKSGLPSDRFSAERTGGSVSTLTIQRTQQEDSAVYLCASSSRDRFEKLFFGSGTQLSVL.

The genes are TRBV28 and TRBJ2-7; maybe TRBD1 (6 bases). V was cut by 5 bases and J by 0 bases, with 11 bases left in between. Germline V gene data show CDR1 as MDHEN and CDR2 as SYDVKM. The length of the CDR3 is 14 residues. CDR3 in DNA: TGTGCCAGCAGTCCCCCGACAGGCTCCTACGAGCAGTACTTC. Protein sequence: CASSPPTGSYEQYF.

This clone was observed a handful of times. The J gene is TRBJ2-7, the V gene TRBV3-1 (or the pseudogene TRBV3-2); TRBD2 might be the D (5 bases). Germline CDR1 is LGHDT and CDR2 is YNNKEL (reference sequence). The V and J ends lost 4 bases and 7 bases respectively, with 23 bases between them. This CDR3 has 16 residues. Here the CDR3 DNA reads TGTGCCAGCAGCCTCACTCACCTAGCACCCAAGGGTGAGCAGTACTTC. It codes for CASSLTHLAPKGEQYF.

This clone has more than one count but fewer than ten. This rearrangement joins TRBV30 to TRBJ2-7, with TRBD1 identical over 7 bases. CDR3 length: 14 amino acids. Germline V gene lookup returns CDR1 GTSNPN and CDR2 SVGIG (reference sequence). With 0 bases clipped from V and 7 bases from J, the junction kept 9 bases outside the gene matches. The CDR3 region has the DNA TGTGCCTGGAGTGTAGGGACAGCCTTGGTGGAGCAGTACTTC. This gives the protein CAWSVGTALVEQYF.

This sequence joins TRBV3-1 (or the pseudogene TRBV3-2) and TRBJ2-1; 12 bases match TRBD2. CDR1 and CDR2 (germline): LGHDT, YNNKEL (reference sequence). The CDR3 runs 13 residues. Losses at the gene ends were 1 base for V and 15 bases for J; bases not matched to a gene: 4. CDR3 in DNA: TGTGCCAGCAGCCAAGCTGGACTAGCGGGGATGTTCTTC. Encoded protein: CASSQAGLAGMFF.

This clone was observed a single time. The rearrangement links TRBV6-5 to TRBJ1-6, with TRBD1 matching over 10 bases. The germline V gene has CDR1 MNHEY and CDR2 SVGAGI. The CDR3 sequence is 15 residues long. V shed 5 bases, J shed 7 bases, and the junction held 5 bases outside the gene matches. The chain's CDR3 is CASSRQGARNSPLHF. CDR3 in DNA: TGTGCCAGCAGTAGACAGGGGGCTAGGAATTCACCCCTCCACTTT.

J is TRBJ1-1 and V is TRBV30, with D unresolved. Between the trimmed V and J ends, which lost 0 bases and 1 base, there was a span of 6 bases. This CDR3 comprises 13 residues. CDR1 GTSNPN and CDR2 SVGIG come from the germline V gene (reference sequence). The DNA for the CDR3 is TGTGCCTGGAGTGTATACGGGAACACTGAAGCTTTCTTT. Residues: CAWSVYGNTEAFF.

V gene TRBV6-5 combines with J gene TRBJ1-6, with D perhaps matching TRBD1 (6 bases). CDR1 is MNHEY and CDR2 is SVGAGI in the germline V gene. This CDR3 is 15 amino acids long. Trimming cost V 7 bases and J 10 bases, with 20 bases left between them. As DNA, the CDR3 is TGTGCCAGCACTGCGGAGGGGGGGCGGGGATCACCCCTCCACTTT. Protein sequence: CASTAEGGRGSPLHF.

The V and J genes are TRBV7-8 and TRBJ2-3; 11 positions match TRBD2. Trimming cost V 5 bases and J 2 bases; bases outside gene matches: 6. Germline assignment: CDR1 SGHVS and CDR2 FQNEAQ. The CDR3 totals 16 residues. CDR3 loop: CASSHIAGGNTDTQYF. CDR3 nucleotides: TGTGCCAGCAGCCATATAGCGGGAGGGAACACAGATACGCAGTATTTT.

The chain has TRBV6-1 and TRBJ2-5; D unclear. Trimming stripped 3 bases from V and 3 bases from J, with 5 bases between. The germline V gene has CDR1 MNHNS and CDR2 SASEGT. The CDR3 is made up of 12 amino acids. DNA of the CDR3: TGTGCCAGCAGTGACCAAAAAGAGACCCAGTACTTC. Translating gives CASSDQKETQYF.

The chain carries TRBV6-5 and TRBJ2-7; 9 bases fit TRBD1. V was pared by 7 bases and J by 4 bases, with 5 bases of the junction left unmatched. The V gene's germline CDR1 is MNHEY and CDR2 SVGAGI. This CDR3 has 13 amino acids. The CDR3 DNA reads TGTGCCAGCATGCCGGACAGGGGATACGAGCAGTACTTC. This sequence encodes CASMPDRGYEQYF.

The chain has TRBV29-1 and TRBJ2-4; D perhaps matches TRBD1 (5 bases). Germline V lookup: CDR1 SQVTM, CDR2 ANQGSEA. The CDR3 has 15 residues. V dropped 5 bases and J dropped 1 base, with 15 bases sitting between them. The CDR3 region is CSVTGRAGAKNIQYF. As DNA, the CDR3 is TGCAGCGTTACAGGACGGGCAGGGGCCAAAAACATTCAGTACTTC.

The chain carries TRBV2 and TRBJ2-5, with D perhaps TRBD1 (6 bases). This CDR3 is 13 amino acids long. CDR1 SNHLY and CDR2 FYNNEI come from the germline V gene. V shed 7 bases and J shed 2 bases, with 11 bases lying between them. The CDR3: CASKQGRQETQYF. CDR3 coding DNA: TGTGCCAGCAAGCAGGGGCGTCAAGAGACCCAGTACTTC. Looking up the rest from reference TRBV2 and TRBJ2-5 gives the full variable domain: EPEVTQTPSHQVTQMGQEVILRCVPISNHLYFYWYRQILGQKVEFLVSFYNNEISEKSEIFDDQFSVERPDGSNFTLKIRSTKLEDSAMYFCASKQGRQETQYFGPGTRLLVL.

CDR3 sequence reads: CASSLGQAKTQYF. DNA for the CDR3: TGTGCCAGCAGCCTGGGACAGGCGAAGACCCAGTACTTC. The chain combines TRBV3-1 (or the pseudogene TRBV3-2) with TRBJ2-5, with 8 nucleotides matching TRBD1. The CDR3 consists of 13 residues. After removal of 4 bases from V and 6 bases from J, the junction contained 4 bases not matched to a gene. The germline V gene encodes CDR1 LGHDT and CDR2 YNNKEL (reference sequence).

The rearrangement joins TRBV6-1 to TRBJ2-7; 8 nucleotides agree with TRBD2. The CDR3 runs to 15 residues. Germline assignment: CDR1 MNHNS and CDR2 SASEGT. Trimming cost V 0 bases and J 4 bases; bases outside gene matches: 5. CDR3 in DNA: TGTGCCAGCAGTGAAGCGTTAGCGGGATATTACGAGCAGTACTTC. It specifies CASSEALAGYYEQYF.

The J gene is TRBJ2-7, the V gene TRBV6-2 or TRBV6-3; 12 bases align to TRBD2. Trimming removed 0 bases from V and 2 bases from J; junction bases left unmatched: 8. This CDR3 is 18 amino acids long. Germline V gives CDR1 MNHEY, CDR2 SVGEGT. The CDR3 DNA reads as TGTGCCAGCAGTTACTCGGCCCATCTAGCGGGAGGGCCCTACGAGCAGTACTTC. It translates to CASSYSAHLAGGPYEQYF.

The chain carries TRBV12-3 or TRBV12-4 and TRBJ2-1, with D perhaps TRBD2 (6 bases). The CDR3 length is 13 residues. The germline V and J ends were trimmed by 11 bases and 8 bases, with 19 bases remaining between them. The CDR3 sequence is CARKDGGTDEQFF. The CDR3 nucleotides are TGTGCCCGTAAAGACGGGGGTACAGATGAGCAGTTCTTC.

J is TRBJ2-5 and V is TRBV18, with 7 bases that match TRBD1. The CDR3 length is 14 residues. Germline V CDR1 and CDR2: KGHSH, LQKENI. V shed 3 bases and J 6 bases; nucleotides not matched to a gene: 7. Here the CDR3 reads CASSPIDRDKTQYF. In nucleotides, the CDR3 is TGTGCCAGCTCACCGATAGACAGGGATAAGACCCAGTACTTC. Variable domain in full (rest from reference TRBV18 and TRBJ2-5): NAGVMQNPRHLVRRRGQEARLRCSPMKGHSHVYWYRQLPEEGLKFMVYLQKENIIDESGMPKERFSAEFPKEGPSILRIQQVVRGDSAAYFCASSPIDRDKTQYFGPGTRLLVL.

J is TRBJ2-7 and V is TRBV7-9; possible D gene TRBD2, 6 bases. Germline V lookup: CDR1 SEHNR, CDR2 FQNEAQ (reference sequence). The CDR3 extends over 15 amino acids. Between the trimmed V and J ends, which lost 6 bases and 0 bases, there was a span of 15 bases. The CDR3 nucleotides are TGTGCCAGCAGTCCCACTAGCAGGAGCTCCTACGAGCAGTACTTC. Protein product: CASSPTSRSSYEQYF.

The gene calls are TRBV7-8 and TRBJ1-2; D is unclear. Trimming pared 2 bases from V and 7 bases from J, leaving 17 bases between. Germline lookup yields CDR1 SGHVS and CDR2 FQNEAQ. This CDR3 is 15 amino acids long. CDR3 nucleotide sequence: TGTGCCAGCAGCTTACCCGCCCGCGGAGGTCTTGGCTACACCTTC. Protein sequence: CASSLPARGGLGYTF. The full variable domain, in which reference TRBV7-8 and TRBJ1-2 provide the parts outside the CDR3, is GAGVSQSPRYKVAKRGQDVALRCDPISGHVSLFWYQQALGQGPEFLTYFQNEAQLDKSGLPSDRFFAERPEGSVSTLKIQRTQQEDSAVYLCASSLPARGGLGYTFGSGTRLTVV.

The chain combines TRBV30 with TRBJ1-5; D perhaps matches TRBD1 (6 bases). The CDR3 contains 14 residues. Trimming cost V 3 bases and J 5 bases, with 14 bases left between them. CDR1 is GTSNPN, CDR2 SVGIG, per germline (reference sequence). The CDR3 sequence is CAWRGALGHQPQHF. The CDR3 nucleotides are TGTGCCTGGAGGGGGGCCCTGGGGCATCAGCCCCAGCATTTT.

The chain combines TRBV24-1 with TRBJ2-7, with 9 bases lining up with TRBD1. CDR1 is KGHDR and CDR2 is SFDVKD in the germline V gene. This CDR3 region has 16 residues. V shed 4 bases, J shed 4 bases, and the junction held 10 bases outside the gene matches. The CDR3 loop reads CATSDPQRTGAYEQYF. The CDR3 region has the DNA TGTGCCACCAGTGACCCCCAGCGGACAGGGGCGTACGAGCAGTACTTC.

The chain links TRBV5-5 to TRBJ2-7, with D perhaps TRBD1 (5 bases). Germline V gives CDR1 SGHKS, CDR2 YYEKEE (reference sequence). The CDR3 consists of 16 residues. Deletions cut 7 bases from V and 2 bases from J, with 22 bases between. The CDR3 nucleotides are TGTGCCAGCGCTGGGGCAGCGATGGGGTGGACCTACGAGCAGTACTTC. The encoded protein is CASAGAAMGWTYEQYF.

This clone showed up just a few times. The chain employs TRBV5-6 and TRBJ2-4, with TRBD2 matching 10 bases. The CDR3 length is 15 residues. The V gene's germline CDR1 is SGHDT and CDR2 YYEEEE. Trimming at V came to 4 bases and at J to 6 bases, leaving 7 bases not matched to a gene. CDR3 sequence reads: CASSPGTSARNIQYF. As DNA, the CDR3 is TGTGCCAGCAGCCCCGGGACTAGCGCGAGAAACATTCAGTACTTC. Together with reference TRBV5-6 and TRBJ2-4, the CDR3 gives the full variable domain: DAGVTQSPTHLIKTRGQQVTLRCSPKSGHDTVSWYQQALGQGPQFIFQYYEEEERQRGNFPDRFSGHQFPNYSSELNVNALLLGDSALYLCASSPGTSARNIQYFGAGTRLSVL.